This T cell receptor beta chain was identified in a study of OX40 agonist ivuxolimab in advanced cancers. Study observations and caveats: Expanded clones belonging to CD8+ T cells outnumbered, on average, those of CD4+. At 0.1-3.0 mg/kg, partial responders had clonal expansion among the lowest observed. Circulating CD4+ and CD8+ T cells showed clonal expansion by week 6 at 0.1 to 3.0 mg/kg.

This table comes from immunoSEQ multiplex PCR, and its TCRdb copy is limited to in-frame clones, with some not included. This sample carries about 18,000 clones, 80% to 85% of them seen once, and the ten largest clones take 44%. The germline CDR1 and CDR2 sequences are MNHNY and SVGAGI (reference sequence). The CDR3 is made up of 16 amino acids. V was clipped by 2 bases and J by 1 base, with 12 bases between them. A remark on this clone: Its specificity is not known.

The rearrangement links TRBV6-6 to TRBJ2-1, with D possibly being TRBD1 (6 bases). Sample: CD4+ or CD8+ T cells sorted from blood, taken in a trial of the OX40 agonist ivuxolimab. This clonotype was obtained from an adult with an advanced solid tumor such as melanoma, head and neck, liver or kidney cancer. In nucleotides, the CDR3 is TGTGCCAGCAGTTACGTTGGACAGAGTTCCTACAATGAGCAGTTCTTC. The encoded protein is CASSYVGQSSYNEQFF.